This T cell receptor beta chain was sequenced in a study of T-cell memory formation after mild COVID-19. Overall study context: For the most part, TCR clusters were specific to one donor.

Using its own MiXCR run on the 5' RACE reads, TCRdb lists one record per CDR3 protein. The table has 250,000 to 300,000 distinct CDR3 sequences, 15% to 20% seen once. Only a few counts were recorded for this clonotype. Its specificity is unknown. General study points: Second-wave clones that peaked on day 37 lacked confirmed SARS-CoV-2 specificity. The appearance of some responding clones in pre-infection memory suggested that cross-reactive memory joined. Contracting CD4+ clones lay largely in CM and EM, with CD8+ ones residing in EMRA.

The CDR3 totals 13 residues. The V gene's germline CDR1 is MNHNY and CDR2 SVGAGI (reference sequence). V was shortened by 2 bases and J by 5 bases, with 9 bases between the two germline ends. The receptor was isolated from a man aged 18 to 30 who had mild COVID-19 (a few samples of this study predate the infection). Cell type and time point are not known. The chain carries TRBV6-6 and TRBJ2-5; D remains unclear. Sequencing was performed on PBMCs or a T cell subset sorted from them (not recorded which). In DNA, the CDR3 is TGTGCCAGCAGTTACGGGCTGGGGGAGACCCAGTACTTC. Translating gives CASSYGLGETQYF.